Shown below are 12 T cell receptor beta chains from a single sample sequenced in a study of T cells in women clearing cervical HPV infection. Clones were sequenced by immunoSEQ multiplex PCR, and TCRdb holds only the in-frame ones, with some missing. The sample features some 31,000 clones, with about 7% in its top ten. Input material: blood buffy coat. The receptors originated from a woman between 18 and 70 years old with a cervical HPV16 infection that either progressed to CIN3+ or cleared (not recorded which).

About this clone: The read falls 3 residues short of the CDR3 end, and the missing part is taken from the germline J gene. The J gene is TRBJ1-2, the V gene TRBV14; no reliable D call. The CDR3 runs to 15 residues. V was trimmed by 1 base and J by 3 bases, leaving 12 bases between them. Germline V gives CDR1 SGHDN, CDR2 FVKESK. The CDR3 DNA, read in part, is TGTGCCAGCAGCCAAGGACCCGCACGGGACTATGGC. It encodes CASSQGPARDYG. The whole CDR3 protein reads CASSQGPARDYGYTF.

Comment on this clone: The CDR3 end falls 3 residues outside the read, so it is completed with the germline J gene. The chain links TRBV6-2 or TRBV6-3 to TRBJ1-2; D is undetermined. Germline V lookup: CDR1 MNHEY, CDR2 SVGEGT. The CDR3 is 14 amino acids. V was pared by 2 bases and J by 2 bases, with 9 bases between. CDR3 loop: CASSYMEGNYGYTF. Incomplete CDR3 DNA: TGTGCCAGCAGTTACATGGAAGGGAACTATGGC.

CDR3 sequence: CAWSPPWTFSDYTF. The CDR3 DNA, read in part, is TGTGCCTGGAGTCCTCCCTGGACATTCAGCGAC. J is TRBJ1-2 and V is TRBV30; TRBD1 might be the D (5 bases). Read data end 3 residues before the CDR3 end; the end is taken from the germline J gene. Germline assignment: CDR1 GTSNPN and CDR2 SVGIG (reference sequence). CDR3 length: 14 residues.

Details on this clone: The sequence runs out 3 residues before the end of the CDR3; the remainder is reconstructed from the germline J gene. The genes are TRBV19 and TRBJ2-3; 7 bases are shared with TRBD1. Germline CDR1 is LNHDA and CDR2 is SQIVND (reference sequence). Unmatched junction bases numbered 2, after V lost 4 bases and J lost 4 bases. The CDR3 sequence is 13 residues long. CDR3: CASSRTGPDTQYF. Partial CDR3 DNA: TGTGCCAGTAGTAGGACAGGCCCAGATACG.

Comment on this clone: The read terminates 3 residues before the CDR3 end, so the remaining end is supplied by the germline J gene. V usage is TRBV18 and J usage is TRBJ1-2, with D unclear. The CDR3 loop spans 11 amino acids. Per germline, CDR1 KGHSH and CDR2 LQKENI. CDR3: CASSDPDTYTF. The covered CDR3 bases are TGTGCCAGCTCAGATCCAGATACC.

By frequency, this clone is large. The sequenced CDR3 bases are TGTGCCAGCAGCTCCGGGACATTTGGGCTCTATGGC. Residues: CASSSGTFGLYG. The complete CDR3 protein is CASSSGTFGLYGYTF. The chain links TRBV5-6 to TRBJ1-2; maybe TRBD1 (6 bases). The read stops 3 residues short of the end of the CDR3; the missing end is completed from the germline J gene. The CDR3 has 15 residues. Between the trimmed V and J ends, which lost 3 bases and 4 bases, there was a span of 16 bases. Germline-derived CDR1 and CDR2 are SGHDT and YYEEEE.

For this clone: The CDR3 extends 3 residues past the end of the read, so its final part is completed from the germline J gene. J is TRBJ2-2 and V is TRBV19; 8 nucleotides align to TRBD2. The CDR3 length is 16 residues. V gave up 4 bases and J gave up 7 bases; unmatched junction bases: 11. CDR1 and CDR2 from the germline V gene are LNHDA and SQIVND (reference sequence). CDR3 amino acids: CASSTTSGRAFGELFF. The CDR3 DNA, read in part, is TGTGCCAGTAGTACCACTAGCGGCCGAGCATTCGGGGAG.

On this clone: The CDR3 goes on 3 residues after the read ends, and that part is filled in from the germline J gene. The chain recombines TRBV19 with TRBJ1-2, with D maybe TRBD1 (5 bases). The CDR3 runs 16 residues. Trimming removed 4 bases at V and 3 bases at J, with 18 bases between. Germline assignment: CDR1 LNHDA and CDR2 SQIVND (reference sequence). The CDR3 protein is CASSTNKGQAYYGYTF. The sequenced part of the CDR3 DNA is TGTGCCAGTAGTACCAACAAGGGGCAGGCATACTATGGC.

A note on this clone: Sequencing ends 3 residues short of the CDR3 end; the germline J gene provides the rest. The chain has TRBV5-1 and TRBJ1-2; D is ambiguous. The CDR3 spans 17 residues. CDR1 and CDR2 from the germline V gene are SGHRS and YFSETQ. CDR3 sequence: CASSLGGGNIGTYDYTF. Incomplete CDR3 DNA: TGCGCCAGCAGCTTGGGAGGCGGGAATATCGGAACCTACGAC.

This clone counts as medium-sized by frequency. The read ends 3 residues before the CDR3 terminus; that terminus is restored from the germline J gene. This rearrangement joins TRBV6-1 to TRBJ1-2, with D possibly TRBD1 on 6 matching bases. The germline gives CDR1 MNHNS, CDR2 SASEGT. CDR3 size: 15 residues. CDR3 in amino acids: CASSELPTGFYDYTF. Partial CDR3 DNA: TGTGCCAGCAGTGAACTCCCAACAGGGTTCTACGAC.

About this clone itself: The observed sequence ends 3 residues before the CDR3 terminus, with the missing tail filled in from the germline J gene. The chain employs TRBV18 and TRBJ2-1; 10 nucleotides agree with TRBD1. The CDR3 runs 15 residues. CDR1 is KGHSH and CDR2 is LQKENI in the germline V gene. V shed 8 bases and J 4 bases; nucleotides not matched to a gene: 8. The sequenced CDR3 bases are TGTGCCAGCACGTCGCCGGGACAGGGGTACAATGAG. This codes for CASTSPGQGYNE. The complete CDR3 reads CASTSPGQGYNEQFF.

Worth noting for this clone: The missing CDR3 end, 3 residues past where the read stops, is filled in from the germline J gene. The J gene is TRBJ2-7, the V gene TRBV2; TRBD1 aligns across 7 bases. The CDR3 consists of 14 residues. From germline, CDR1 is SNHLY and CDR2 FYNNEI. Unmatched junction bases numbered 6, after V lost 6 bases and J lost 1 base. CDR3: CASRLEQGSYEQYF. The part of the CDR3 DNA that was read is TGTGCCAGCAGGCTTGAACAGGGGTCCTACGAG.